The present T cell receptor (beta chain) was sequenced within a study of CXCR3-negative and CXCR3-positive naive CD8 T cells. Study-wide points: Sequencing showed both naive subsets with comparably high diversity, and memory CD8+ cells much lower. CXCR3-positive naive cells had more hydrophobic TRB CDR3s than CXCR3-negative naive cells. Both naive subsets, CXCR3-negative and CXCR3-positive, displayed similar TRBV-TRBJ usage, unlike memory cells.

The sorter processed each CD8+ T cell subset in triplicate at over 250,000 cells apiece. Naive CD8+ T cells displayed a CD45RO-CCR7+CD27+CD95- phenotype. 5' RACE with UMI labels generated the TRB cDNA libraries. Reanalyzing the 5' RACE reads, TCRdb keeps one entry per CDR3 protein, without DNA. The sample includes about 94,000 distinct CDR3 sequences. The CDR3 is 13 amino acids. Germline assignment: CDR1 DFQATT and CDR2 SNEGSKA (reference sequence). About this clonotype: Its antigen remains unidentified.

Sequenced: naive CXCR3+ CD8+ T cells from blood. Indicated subset: CD45RO-CCR7+CD27+CD95- naive CD8+ T cells expressing CXCR3 (TNR3+). This clonotype was sampled from a human donor in good health. Some clones in this sample may be carry-over from other donors' samples. The V gene is TRBV20-1, the J gene TRBJ2-3; TCRdb picks TRBD2, but there is no DNA to check that call. The CDR3 protein is CSEAGGYTDTQYF.